This paragraph reports one T cell receptor beta chain. What it binds is not known. The sample originates from a study of cytomegalovirus exposure and HLA in healthy donors. Study-wide background: Membership in the Caucasian-associated ancestry cluster was found for 81% of 398 genotyped donors. Whole-study results and caveats: The study designated about 160 TCR beta chains cytomegalovirus-associated.

The PCR was carried out with 60 Vbeta primers and 13 Jbeta primers. Produced via immunoSEQ multiplex PCR; TCRdb's table is partial and in-frame only. The sample has 70,000 or so clones; more than 80% are singletons. The CDR3 contains 12 residues. Germline V gene sequence: CDR1 MNHNS, CDR2 SASEGT. The V gene lost 2 bases and the J gene lost 6 bases, with 8 bases spanning the gap. The sequencing input was PBMCs. The TCR originated in a woman in her 30s in good health and CMV-seronegative. The chain uses TRBV6-1 and TRBJ2-7; possibly TRBD1 for D (5 bases). The CDR3 sequence: CASSERGSEQYF. CDR3 DNA: TGTGCCAGCAGTGAAAGGGGTAGCGAGCAGTACTTC.